This TCR beta chain was identified in a study of memory CD4+ T cells and cytomegalovirus serostatus. Study as a whole: This sample comes from healthy Belgian adults, several CMV seropositive, about 25 seronegative.

About this clone itself: Its specificity is not known.

CDR1 and CDR2 from the germline V gene are SGHNT and YYREEE (reference sequence). Trimming at V came to 3 bases and at J to 3 bases, leaving 8 bases not matched to a gene. The CDR3 extends over 15 amino acids. Whole-study findings and limits: CMV serostatus prediction reached median AUC roughly 0.95, or 0.91 with US-trained model. Suggested: most of the CMV-linked TCR signature lies in CD4+ memory cells.

The sort gate was single viable CD3+CD4+CD8-CD45RO+ cells for memory CD4+ T cells. Generated by immunoSEQ multiplex PCR, the TCRdb table keeps only in-frame clones and is missing some. Of 80,000 or so clones in the sample, 78% were seen once. Material: memory CD4+ T cells from blood. The chain has TRBV5-4 and TRBJ2-7; 8 bases line up with TRBD1. The receptor was isolated from an adult in good health and CMV-seropositive. The CDR3 spells CASSSGTGAIYEQYF. CDR3 DNA: TGTGCCAGCAGCTCCGGGACAGGAGCGATCTACGAGCAGTACTTC.